These T cell receptor beta chains were read from a single sample in a study of T cell repertoires in cytomegalovirus infection. TCRdb reanalysed the reads using MiXCR and keeps one entry per CDR3 protein. Of 27,000 or so distinct CDR3 sequences in the sample, over 15% are singletons; the top ten hold roughly 80%. These receptors have no identified antigens. The sample was CD8+ T cells from cultured PBMCs, taken from culture after CMV antigen stimulation. These TCRs come from a human donor in good health (CMV status not recorded). Some clones in this sample may be carry-over from other donors' samples. The CDR3 runs from the conserved cysteine through the conserved F or W. A D gene is named only where the DNA matches it firmly. Rows may omit the clone size; those that give it use once, few, many or a size class.

J gene	V gene	clone size	D gene	CDR3 protein	CDR3 DNA
TRBJ2-2	TRBV4-3	.	.	CASSQDGGTGELFF	TGCGCCAGCAGCCAAGACGGGGGAACCGGGGAGCTGTTTTTT
TRBJ2-3	TRBV6-1	.	.	CAGGVGTDTQYF	TGTGCCGGCGGGGTGGGCACAGATACGCAGTATTTT
TRBJ2-5	TRBV7-3	.	.	CASRDGRKETQYF	TGTGCCAGCAGGGACGGACGCAAGGAGACCCAGTACTTC
TRBJ1-1	TRBV27	.	.	CASSPVGVWGAFF	TGTGCCAGCAGCCCGGTGGGGGTTTGGGGGGCTTTCTTT
TRBJ2-3	TRBV9	.	TRBD1	CASSVGGTGTDTDTQYF	TGTGCCAGCAGCGTAGGAGGGACCGGGACAGACACAGATACGCAGTATTTT
TRBJ2-1	TRBV6-2/TRBV6-3	many	TRBD2	CASRLTSGILNEQFF	TGTGCCAGCAGACTGACTAGCGGGATTCTCAATGAGCAGTTCTTC
TRBJ1-1	TRBV11-2	.	.	CASSSTGPGTEAFF	TGTGCCAGCAGCTCGACGGGTCCCGGCACTGAAGCTTTCTTT
TRBJ2-1	TRBV7-6	.	.	CASSSHRDQPWEQFF	TGTGCCAGCAGCTCCCACCGGGACCAGCCATGGGAGCAGTTCTTC
TRBJ1-1	TRBV6-5	few	.	CASSYDPGGYTEAFF	TGTGCCAGCAGTTACGATCCGGGGGGGTACACTGAAGCTTTCTTT
TRBJ2-7	TRBV6-4	.	.	CDSSESDSGEQYF	TGTGACAGCAGTGAATCGGACAGCGGCGAGCAGTACTTC
TRBJ2-1	TRBV12-3/TRBV12-4	many	.	CASSLFGFSMDEQFF	TGTGCCAGCAGTTTATTCGGATTTAGTATGGATGAGCAGTTCTTC
TRBJ2-1	TRBV7-7	.	.	CASSRKHGAYNEQFF	TGTGCCAGCAGCCGTAAACATGGGGCCTACAATGAGCAGTTCTTC
TRBJ2-7	TRBV3-1	many	.	CASSPGSRWYEQYF	TGTGCCAGCAGCCCCGGGAGCAGGTGGTACGAGCAGTACTTC